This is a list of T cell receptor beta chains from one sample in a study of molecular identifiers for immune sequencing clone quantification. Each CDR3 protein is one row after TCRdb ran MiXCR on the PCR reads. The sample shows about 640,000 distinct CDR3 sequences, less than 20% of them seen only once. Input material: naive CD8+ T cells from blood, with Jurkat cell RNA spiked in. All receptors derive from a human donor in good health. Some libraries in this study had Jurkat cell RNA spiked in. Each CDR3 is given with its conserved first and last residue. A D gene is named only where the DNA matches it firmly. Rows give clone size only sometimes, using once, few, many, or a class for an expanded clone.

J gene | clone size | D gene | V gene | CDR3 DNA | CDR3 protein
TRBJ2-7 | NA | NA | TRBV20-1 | TGCAGTGCTAGAGATCCCCGGGGCCACTACGAGCAGTACTTC | CSARDPRGHYEQYF
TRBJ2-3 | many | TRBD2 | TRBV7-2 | TGTGCCAGCAAAGGCCCTAGCGGGGGGGCCGCCAGCACAGATACGCAGTATTTT | CASKGPSGGAASTDTQYF
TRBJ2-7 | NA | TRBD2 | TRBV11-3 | TGTGGCAGCAGCTTGGGTGCAGTAGCGGGAGTAGAGGAGCAGTACTTC | CGSSLGAVAGVEEQYF
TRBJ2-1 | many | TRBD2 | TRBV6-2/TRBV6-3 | TGTGCCAGCAGTTACTTTAGCGGGAGCACAAATGAGCAGTTCTTC | CASSYFSGSTNEQFF
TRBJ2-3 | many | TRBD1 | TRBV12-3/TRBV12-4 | TGTGCCAGCAGTTCCTGGGACAGGCCCACAGATACGCAGTATTTT | CASSSWDRPTDTQYF
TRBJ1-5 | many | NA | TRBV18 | TGTGCCAGCTCACCCAAGGCCCGACAGAACAATCAGCCCCAGCATTTT | CASSPKARQNNQPQHF
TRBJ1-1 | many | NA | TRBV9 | TGTGCCAGCAGCGTAGATGGGGCGAACACTGAAGCTTTCTTT | CASSVDGANTEAFF
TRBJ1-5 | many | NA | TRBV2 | TGTGCCAGCAGTGAAAGACAGGTAAAGCGCAATCAGCCCCAGCATTTT | CASSERQVKRNQPQHF
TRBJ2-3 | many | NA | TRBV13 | TGTGCCAGCAGCCGTGACAGGCCTCCAGATACGCAGTATTTT | CASSRDRPPDTQYF
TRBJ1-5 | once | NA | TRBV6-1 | TGTGCCAGCAGTAATACGGGGATGGGGCATCAGCCCCAGCACTTT | CASSNTGMGHQPQHF
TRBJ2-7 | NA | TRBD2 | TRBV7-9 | TGTGCCAGCAGCTCCGGGACTAGCGGGCATCGCCCCAACTACGAGCAGTACTTC | CASSSGTSGHRPNYEQYF
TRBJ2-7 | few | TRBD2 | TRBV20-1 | TGCAGTGCTAGAGATATTCAGCGGGGAACCTACGAGCAGTACTTC | CSARDIQRGTYEQYF
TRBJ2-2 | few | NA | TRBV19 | TGTGCCAGTAGTATGATAGCGGAAGACACCGGGGAGCTGTTTTTT | CASSMIAEDTGELFF
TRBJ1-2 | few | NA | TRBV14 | TGTGCCAGCAGCCAAGAAGGGTGGACTAGCTATGGCTACACCTTC | CASSQEGWTSYGYTF
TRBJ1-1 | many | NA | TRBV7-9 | TGTGCCAGCAGCGAGATTTTTACGAACACTGAAGCTTTCTTT | CASSEIFTNTEAFF
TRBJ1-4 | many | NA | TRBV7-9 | TGTGCCAGCAGCTTAAAAGGTGAAAAACTGTTTTTT | CASSLKGEKLFF
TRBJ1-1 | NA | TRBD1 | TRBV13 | TGTGCCAGCAGCTTAAACAGGGGGAACACTGAAGCTTTCTTT | CASSLNRGNTEAFF
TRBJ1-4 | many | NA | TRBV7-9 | TGTGCCACCGGGAGGGGGGAAAAACTGTTTTTT | CATGRGEKLFF
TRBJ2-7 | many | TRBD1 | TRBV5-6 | TGTGCCAGCAGCCTCACTAGTACAGGGGACCGGGAGCAGTACTTC | CASSLTSTGDREQYF
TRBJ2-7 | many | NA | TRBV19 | TGTGCCAGTAGTAAAAGGACGGGAAGCTCCTACGAGCAGTACTTC | CASSKRTGSSYEQYF
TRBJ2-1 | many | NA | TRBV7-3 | TGTGCCAGCAGCTCCAACCTGGTTGAGCAGTTCTTC | CASSSNLVEQFF
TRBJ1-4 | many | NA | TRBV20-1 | TGCAGTGCTCGAGTCGGGGCCTCTAATGAAAAACTGTTTTTT | CSARVGASNEKLFF
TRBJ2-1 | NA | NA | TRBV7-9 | TGTGCCAGCAGCTTACATCATCATGAGCAGTTCTTC | CASSLHHHEQFF
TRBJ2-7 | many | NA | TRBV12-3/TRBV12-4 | TGTGCCAGCAAAACAGGGTCCGGCGAGCAGTACTTC | CASKTGSGEQYF
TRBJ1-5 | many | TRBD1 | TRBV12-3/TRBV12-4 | TGTGCCAGCAGCGACAGGGGAGGACAGCCCCAGCATTTT | CASSDRGGQPQHF
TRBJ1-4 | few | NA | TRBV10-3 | TGTGCCATCAGTGAGTCAGGGAGCTCTGAAAAACTGTTTTTT | CAISESGSSEKLFF
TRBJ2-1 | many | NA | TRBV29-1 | TGCAGCGTTGGCCAGGGGAGATTC | CSVGQGRF
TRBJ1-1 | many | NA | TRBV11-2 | TGTGCCAGCAGCTCTGCCGGGTCCTGGGACGCTGAAGCTTTCTTT | CASSSAGSWDAEAFF
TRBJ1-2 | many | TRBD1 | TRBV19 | TGTGCCAGCGGGACAGGGGAACACCGTAACTATGGCTACACCTTC | CASGTGEHRNYGYTF
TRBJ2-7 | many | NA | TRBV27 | TGTGCCAGCAGTCCCCCAGGGTCCCCCTACGAGCAGTACTTC | CASSPPGSPYEQYF
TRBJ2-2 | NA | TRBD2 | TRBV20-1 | TGCAGTGCTAGTGATACTAAGCAGACTAGCGGGTGGACCGGGGAGCTGTTTTTT | CSASDTKQTSGWTGELFF
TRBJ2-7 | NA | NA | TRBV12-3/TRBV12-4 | TGTGCCAGCAGCGCAGACGGGGCCGAGCAGTACTTC | CASSADGAEQYF
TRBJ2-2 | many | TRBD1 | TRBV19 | TGTGCCACTGAAGATCCCCGGACAGGGCGGGTGGCCGGGGAGCTGTTTTTT | CATEDPRTGRVAGELFF
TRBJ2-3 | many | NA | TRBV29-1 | TGCAGCGTACCCCTAACGGGAACAGATACGCAGTATTTT | CSVPLTGTDTQYF
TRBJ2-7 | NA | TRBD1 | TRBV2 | TGTGCCGGCAGCAAGACCGGGACAGGGAATTACGAGCAGTACTTC | CAGSKTGTGNYEQYF
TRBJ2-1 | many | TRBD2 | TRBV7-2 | TGTGCCAGCAGCCAACTTAGCGGGAGTCTCAACAATGAGCAGTTCTTC | CASSQLSGSLNNEQFF
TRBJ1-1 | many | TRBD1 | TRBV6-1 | TGTGCCAGCAGTTCTACAGGGGCTGCTGAAGCTTTCTTT | CASSSTGAAEAFF
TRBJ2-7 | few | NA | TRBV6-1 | TGTGCCAGCAGGGCGGGTTTCTACGAGCAGTACTTC | CASRAGFYEQYF
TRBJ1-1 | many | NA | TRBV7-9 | TGTGCCAGCAGCTTAGATCCGTGGGACACGATGAACACTGAAGCTTTCTTT | CASSLDPWDTMNTEAFF
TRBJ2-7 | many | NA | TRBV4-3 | TGCGCCAGCAGCCCGACTCTTACTAATTTCTACGAGCAGTACTTC | CASSPTLTNFYEQYF
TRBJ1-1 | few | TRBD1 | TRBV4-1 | TGCGCCAGCAGCCAAACCGGGACAGGGCCAAACACTGAAGCTTTCTTT | CASSQTGTGPNTEAFF
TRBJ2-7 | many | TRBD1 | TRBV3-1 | TGTGCCAGCAGACAACGAGGGACAGGGAGCTACGAGCAGTACTTC | CASRQRGTGSYEQYF
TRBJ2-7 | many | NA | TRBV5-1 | TGCGCCAGCAGCACGGACAGTTTCTCCTACGAGCAGTACTTC | CASSTDSFSYEQYF
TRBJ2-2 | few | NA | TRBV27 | TGTGCCAGCAGTTTATTGCTCAACGGGGAGCTGTTTTTT | CASSLLLNGELFF
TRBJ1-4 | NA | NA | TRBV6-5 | TGTGCCAGCAGTTACTCGAGCATTCTCGGTGAAAAACTGTTTTTT | CASSYSSILGEKLFF
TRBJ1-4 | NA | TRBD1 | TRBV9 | TGTGCCAGCAGCTCGGGACAGGGGTTGTCTGAAAAACTGTTTTTT | CASSSGQGLSEKLFF
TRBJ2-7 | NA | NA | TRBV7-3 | TGTGCCAGCAGCTTAGGGGAGAGGGGGTCCTACGAGCAGTACTTC | CASSLGERGSYEQYF
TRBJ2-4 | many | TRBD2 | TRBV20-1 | TGCAGTGCACCGATCCTCCTAGCGGGAGCTGCCAAAAACATTCAGTACTTC | CSAPILLAGAAKNIQYF
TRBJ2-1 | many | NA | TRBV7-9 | TGTGCCAGCAGCTTAGACCTAGAAACTGAGCAGTTCTTC | CASSLDLETEQFF
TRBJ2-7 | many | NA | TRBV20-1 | TGCAGTGCTAGGGGCAACCCCGGGACGGCCCCCATGAAGCAGTACTTC | CSARGNPGTAPMKQYF
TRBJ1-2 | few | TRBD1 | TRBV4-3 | TGCGCCAGCAGCCAAGAAGTGGCAGGGGGAACTAACTATGGCTACACCTTC | CASSQEVAGGTNYGYTF
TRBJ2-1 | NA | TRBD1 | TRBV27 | TGTGCCAGCATCAGACAGGGAAATTACAATGAGCAGTTCTTC | CASIRQGNYNEQFF
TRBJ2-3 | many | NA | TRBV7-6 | TGTGCCAGCAGCCAGGCGACTAGAAACACAGATACGCAGTATTTT | CASSQATRNTDTQYF
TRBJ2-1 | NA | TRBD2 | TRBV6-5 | TGTGCCAGCAGTTACGACTTAAGCGGGAGCAGCAGGGACAATGAGCAGCTCTTC | CASSYDLSGSSRDNEQLF
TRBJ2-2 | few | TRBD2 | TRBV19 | TGTGCCAGTAGTATTCTCGCTAGCGGGGCCGCCCGCACCGGGGAGCTGTTTTTT | CASSILASGAARTGELFF